The TCR beta chain under discussion was sequenced for a study of cytomegalovirus exposure and HLA in healthy donors. This clone was observed a handful of times. Germline V lookup: CDR1 SGHVS, CDR2 FQNEAQ. The V and J ends lost 3 bases and 5 bases respectively, with 13 bases between them. This CDR3 has 15 amino acids. PCR was performed using 60 Vbeta and 13 Jbeta primers. The repertoire was sequenced with immunoSEQ multiplex PCR; TCRdb's copy has only in-frame clones and lacks some. The sample has under 100,000 clones, 70% to 80% seen once. Source material: PBMCs. This clonotype was sampled from a man aged 50 or older in good health and CMV-seronegative. The V call is TRBV7-8, the J call TRBJ1-4, with D perhaps matching TRBD1 (6 bases). The CDR3 is CASSFTGNGNEKLFF. DNA for the CDR3: TGTGCCAGCAGCTTTACAGGGAATGGGAATGAAAAACTGTTTTTT.